This T cell receptor beta chain derives from a study of T cells expressing NK-cell markers. Germline V gives CDR1 SGHNT, CDR2 YYREEE (reference sequence). The CDR3 loop spans 16 amino acids. TCRdb reanalyzed the 5' RACE reads and collapses them to one entry per CDR3 protein, without DNA. This sample's clone table lists about 260,000 distinct CDR3 sequences. Material for sequencing was blood T cells: a sorted CD56 or NKG2C T cell subset, CD4+ or CD8+ T cells, or bulk PBMC T cells (not recorded which). This TCR was sampled from a man younger than 35 in good health. The chain recombines TRBV5-4 with TRBJ2-2; there is no DNA to check the TCRdb D call of TRBD2. The CDR3 here is CASSRGLHHGTGELFF.